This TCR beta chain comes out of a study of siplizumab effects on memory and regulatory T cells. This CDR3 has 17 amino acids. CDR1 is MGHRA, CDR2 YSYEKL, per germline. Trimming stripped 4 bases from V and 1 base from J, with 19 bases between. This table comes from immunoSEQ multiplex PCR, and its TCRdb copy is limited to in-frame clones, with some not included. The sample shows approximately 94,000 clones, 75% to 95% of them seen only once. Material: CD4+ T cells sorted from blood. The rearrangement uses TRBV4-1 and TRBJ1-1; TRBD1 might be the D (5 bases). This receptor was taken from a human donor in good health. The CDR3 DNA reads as TGCGCCAGCAGCCGGGAGGGGAACACCTACCCGAACACTGAAGCTTTCTTT. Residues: CASSREGNTYPNTEAFF.